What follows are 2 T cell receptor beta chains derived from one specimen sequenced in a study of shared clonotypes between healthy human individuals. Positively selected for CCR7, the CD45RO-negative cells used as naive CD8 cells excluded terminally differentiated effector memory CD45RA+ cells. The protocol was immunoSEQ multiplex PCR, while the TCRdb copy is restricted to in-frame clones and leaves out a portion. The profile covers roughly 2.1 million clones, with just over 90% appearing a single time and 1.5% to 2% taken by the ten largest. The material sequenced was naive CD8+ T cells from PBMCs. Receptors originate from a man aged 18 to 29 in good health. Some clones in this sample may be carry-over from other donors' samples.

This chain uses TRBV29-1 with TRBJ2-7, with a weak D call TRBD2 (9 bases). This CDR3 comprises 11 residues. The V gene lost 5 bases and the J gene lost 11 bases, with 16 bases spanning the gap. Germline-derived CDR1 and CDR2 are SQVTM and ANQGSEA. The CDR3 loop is CSVPGGGREYF. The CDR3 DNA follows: TGCAGCGTTCCAGGGGGCGGGAGGGAGTACTTC.

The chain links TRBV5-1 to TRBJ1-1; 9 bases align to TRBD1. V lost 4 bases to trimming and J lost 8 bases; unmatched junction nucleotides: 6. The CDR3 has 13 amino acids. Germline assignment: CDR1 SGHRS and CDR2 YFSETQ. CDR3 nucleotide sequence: TGCGCCAGCAGCCCACAGGGGGCAGAGGAAGCTTTCTTT. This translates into CASSPQGAEEAFF. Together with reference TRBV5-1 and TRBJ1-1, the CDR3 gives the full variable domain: KAGVTQTPRYLIKTRGQQVTLSCSPISGHRSVSWYQQTPGQGLQFLFEYFSETQRNKGNFPGRFSGRQFSNSRSEMNVSTLELGDSALYLCASSPQGAEEAFFGQGTRLTVV.